A selection of T cell receptor beta chains follows, all from one sample in a study of cytomegalovirus exposure and HLA in healthy donors. Sequencing used immunoSEQ multiplex PCR; TCRdb keeps in-frame clones, though not all of them. The profile shows over 60,000 clones, roughly 71% of them singletons. Sequences were obtained from PBMCs. These receptors were taken from a man between 65 and 85 years old in good health and CMV-seronegative. CDR3s include the opening cysteine and the closing phenylalanine or tryptophan.

CDR3 length: 13; J gene: TRBJ1-2; V gene: TRBV10-3; CDR3 protein: CAISDGGAWGYTF
CDR3 length: 15; J gene: TRBJ1-5; V gene: TRBV5-6; CDR3 protein: CASSFGTGATQPQHF
CDR3 length: 13; J gene: TRBJ2-3; V gene: TRBV7-2; CDR3 protein: CASSLDQGNTQYF
CDR3 length: 15; J gene: TRBJ1-5; V gene: TRBV28; CDR3 protein: CASSPGGEGYQPQHF
CDR3 length: 16; J gene: TRBJ2-2; V gene: TRBV7-2; CDR3 protein: CASSLQGSGNAGELFF
CDR3 length: 15; J gene: TRBJ1-3; V gene: TRBV9; CDR3 protein: CASSVGQETGNTIYF
CDR3 length: 16; J gene: TRBJ1-5; V gene: TRBV5-1; CDR3 protein: CASSSGTGGADQPQHF
CDR3 length: 14; J gene: TRBJ1-6; V gene: TRBV7-2; CDR3 protein: CASSLVTGNSPLHF
CDR3 length: 15; J gene: TRBJ1-2; V gene: TRBV7-9; CDR3 protein: CASSQQRDGPYGYTF
CDR3 length: 15; J gene: TRBJ1-5; V gene: TRBV7-8; CDR3 protein: CASSFGYQGNQPQHF
CDR3 length: 15; J gene: TRBJ2-5; V gene: TRBV10-1; CDR3 protein: CASSEIQGAQETQYF
CDR3 length: 13; J gene: TRBJ1-1; V gene: TRBV7-2; CDR3 protein: CASSPHEGTEAFF
CDR3 length: 14; J gene: TRBJ2-7; V gene: TRBV6-5; CDR3 protein: CASSYLTGPYEQYF
CDR3 length: 13; J gene: TRBJ1-5; V gene: TRBV5-1; CDR3 protein: CASSLGVDQPQHF
CDR3 length: 16; J gene: TRBJ1-5; V gene: TRBV6-5; CDR3 protein: CASSYFGRYSNQPQHF
CDR3 length: 15; J gene: TRBJ1-2; V gene: TRBV9; CDR3 protein: CASSVTGSGDYGYTF
CDR3 length: 17; J gene: TRBJ2-6; V gene: TRBV4-1; CDR3 protein: CASSQGQGGSGANVLTF
CDR3 length: 13; J gene: TRBJ2-3; V gene: TRBV6-6; CDR3 protein: CASSPRRTDTQYF
CDR3 length: 18; J gene: TRBJ1-3; V gene: TRBV18; CDR3 protein: CASSPWDSGDYSGNTIYF
CDR3 length: 12; J gene: TRBJ1-1; V gene: TRBV7-9; CDR3 protein: CSSSFGNTEAFF
CDR3 length: 14; J gene: TRBJ1-3; V gene: TRBV15; CDR3 protein: CATSGGLSGNTIYF
CDR3 length: 12; J gene: TRBJ1-1; V gene: TRBV30; CDR3 protein: CAWSVTGTEAFF
CDR3 length: 14; J gene: TRBJ2-7; V gene: TRBV13; CDR3 protein: CASSPRGGFYEQYF
CDR3 length: 11; J gene: TRBJ2-7; V gene: TRBV14; CDR3 protein: CASSQYYEQYF
CDR3 length: 18; J gene: TRBJ2-5; V gene: TRBV7-2; CDR3 protein: CASSLVSAGGGGRETQYF
CDR3 length: 14; J gene: TRBJ2-5; V gene: TRBV2; CDR3 protein: CASSGGGGEETQYF
CDR3 length: 15; J gene: TRBJ2-7; V gene: TRBV4-3; CDR3 protein: CASSQAWTGSYEQYF
CDR3 length: 14; J gene: TRBJ1-3; V gene: TRBV28; CDR3 protein: CASSYRQSGNTIYF
CDR3 length: 13; J gene: TRBJ2-2; V gene: TRBV10-2; CDR3 protein: CASSESTAGELFF
CDR3 length: 16; J gene: TRBJ2-7; V gene: TRBV5-1; CDR3 protein: CASSLGPTGQSYEQYF
CDR3 length: 15; J gene: TRBJ1-1; V gene: TRBV7-2; CDR3 protein: CASSLSQAGYTEAFF
CDR3 length: 15; J gene: TRBJ1-1; V gene: TRBV6-6; CDR3 protein: CASSYWTGVETEAFF
CDR3 length: 13; J gene: TRBJ2-1; V gene: TRBV4-3; CDR3 protein: CASSQSFSGEQFF
CDR3 length: 15; J gene: TRBJ2-7; V gene: TRBV2; CDR3 protein: CASIPRGLAGDEQYF
CDR3 length: 15; J gene: TRBJ2-3; V gene: TRBV7-9; CDR3 protein: CASSPGGTGTDTQYF
CDR3 length: 14; J gene: TRBJ1-5; V gene: TRBV11-2; CDR3 protein: CASSRDRVGQPQHF
CDR3 length: 16; J gene: TRBJ1-2; V gene: TRBV4-3; CDR3 protein: CASSPRTDGHLYGYTF